Listed here are 14 T cell receptor beta chains from one sample, sequenced in a study of shared clonotypes between healthy human individuals. Using immunoSEQ multiplex PCR, the repertoire was profiled, and TCRdb retains in-frame clones only, with some absent. The sample has around 600,000 clones, 95% to 98% seen once. CD45RO-negative cells were positively selected for CCR7, leaving out terminally differentiated effector memory CD45RA+ cells. The source material was naive CD8+ T cells sorted from blood. The origin of the receptors is a man aged 30 to 45 in good health.

V gene TRBV7-3 combines with J gene TRBJ2-1, with D possibly TRBD1 on 5 matching bases. V was trimmed by 5 bases and J by 2 bases, leaving 16 bases between them. The V gene's germline CDR1 is SGHTA and CDR2 FQGTGA. The CDR3 is 16 amino acids. CDR3 loop: CASSPRGLDPYNEQFF. CDR3 bases: TGTGCCAGCAGCCCTAGGGGATTGGACCCCTACAATGAGCAGTTCTTC.

This sequence joins TRBV27 and TRBJ1-5, with TRBD1 as a possible D gene (6 bases). Trimming pared 3 bases from V and 7 bases from J, leaving 13 bases between. Germline V gives CDR1 MNHEY, CDR2 SMNVEV (reference sequence). The CDR3 has 14 amino acids. CDR3 bases: TGTGCCAGCAGTTTGGGGGGGCTACGGCAGCCCCAGCATTTT. Translating gives CASSLGGLRQPQHF.

The rearrangement links TRBV29-1 to TRBJ1-3; perhaps TRBD1 as D (6 bases). Per the germline V gene, CDR1 is SQVTM and CDR2 is ANQGSEA. Trimming stripped 7 bases from V and 2 bases from J, with 27 bases between. The CDR3 contains 18 residues. CDR3 protein: CSAQIADPEQGAGNTIYF. CDR3 DNA sequence: TGCAGCGCTCAAATCGCCGACCCAGAACAGGGCGCTGGAAACACCATATATTTT.

The chain recombines TRBV27 with TRBJ1-2; 9 bases are shared with TRBD1. CDR3 length equals 15 residues. Germline loops: CDR1 MNHEY, CDR2 SMNVEV (reference sequence). The V gene end was trimmed by 8 bases and the J gene end by 4 bases; junction bases not matched to a gene: 11. DNA for the CDR3: TGTGCCAGCGGTATGAAAACAGGGGGCGGCTATGGCTACACCTTC. As protein: CASGMKTGGGYGYTF.

The rearrangement joins TRBV6-5 to TRBJ2-3, with TRBD1 matching over 7 bases. The V segment lost 5 bases and the J segment 1 base; nucleotides outside the gene matches: 3. The CDR3 runs 14 residues. The V gene's germline CDR1 is MNHEY and CDR2 SVGAGI. The CDR3 nucleotides are TGTGCCAGCAGTAAGGGACAGCGCACAGATACGCAGTATTTT. Protein sequence: CASSKGQRTDTQYF.

The rearrangement joins TRBV27 to TRBJ2-1; D is uncertain. In germline, CDR1 is MNHEY, CDR2 SMNVEV (reference sequence). Trimming stripped 6 bases from V and 7 bases from J, with 16 bases between. CDR3 length equals 14 residues. CDR3 coding DNA: TGTGCCAGCAGCGACCAACCCCTAGGAAATGAGCAGTTCTTC. It codes for CASSDQPLGNEQFF.

This CDR3 is CASSPGTGLATHYEQYF. CDR3 in DNA: TGCGCCAGCAGCCCGGGGACAGGGTTGGCTACCCACTACGAGCAGTACTTC. The V gene is TRBV5-1, the J gene TRBJ2-7, with 9 bases matching TRBD1. Trimming removed 4 bases from V and 3 bases from J; junction bases left unmatched: 14. Germline CDR1 is SGHRS and CDR2 is YFSETQ. The CDR3 totals 17 residues.

The chain uses TRBV28 and TRBJ2-1, with 10 positions matching TRBD2. The CDR3 totals 14 residues. The germline CDR1 and CDR2 sequences are MDHEN and SYDVKM. The V segment lost 5 bases and the J segment 8 bases; nucleotides outside the gene matches: 6. The CDR3 nucleotides read TGTGCCAGCAGTCCTCTAGCGGGAGACTATGAGCAGTTCTTC. Its translation is CASSPLAGDYEQFF.

The chain carries TRBV7-9 and TRBJ2-7; TRBD1 matches at 10 bases. The CDR3 loop spans 19 amino acids. Germline loops: CDR1 SEHNR, CDR2 FQNEAQ (reference sequence). V lost 5 bases to trimming and J lost 4 bases; unmatched junction nucleotides: 20. As DNA, the CDR3 is TGTGCCAGCAGCGACGCCGGGACAGGGGATTCGCGTTTTAATTACGAGCAGTACTTC. This encodes CASSDAGTGDSRFNYEQYF. Complete variable domain (other parts from reference TRBV7-9 and TRBJ2-7): DTGVSQNPRHKITKRGQNVTFRCDPISEHNRLYWYRQTLGQGPEFLTYFQNEAQLEKSRLLSDRFSAERPKGSFSTLEIQRTEQGDSAMYLCASSDAGTGDSRFNYEQYFGPGTRLTVT.

The genes are TRBV10-1 and TRBJ2-7; D is perhaps TRBD1 or TRBD2 (5 bases each). Germline assignment: CDR1 WNHNN and CDR2 SYGVQD (reference sequence). The CDR3 spans 14 residues. Between the trimmed V and J ends, which lost 3 bases and 2 bases, there was a span of 11 bases. This CDR3 is CASSDGGTTYEQYF. The CDR3 DNA is TGCGCCAGCAGTGATGGGGGAACTACCTACGAGCAGTACTTC.

CDR3 amino acids: CASSLNFGETQYF. The CDR3 DNA is TGTGCCAGCAGTTTAAATTTCGGAGAGACCCAGTACTTC. The chain uses TRBV27 and TRBJ2-5; D is ambiguous. Germline values: CDR1 MNHEY, CDR2 SMNVEV (reference sequence). V lost 2 bases to trimming and J lost 4 bases, with 8 bases between them. This CDR3 comprises 13 residues.

This chain's CDR3 is CASSPQGLAEYEQYF. The CDR3 nucleotides read TGTGCCAGCAGTCCCCAGGGACTAGCGGAGTACGAGCAGTACTTC. The chain combines TRBV27 with TRBJ2-7, with TRBD2 matching 11 bases. CDR1 is MNHEY, CDR2 SMNVEV, per germline (reference sequence). The V segment lost 5 bases and the J segment 4 bases; nucleotides outside the gene matches: 7. This CDR3 is built from 15 residues.

CDR3 region: CASSFRGTLYYEQYF. The CDR3 nucleotides are TGTGCCAGCAGTTTCAGGGGGACCCTTTACTACGAGCAGTACTTC. The chain couples TRBV28 to TRBJ2-7, with 7 positions matching TRBD1. This CDR3 is built from 15 residues. V lost 3 bases, J lost 3 bases, and 8 bases stayed unmatched. Germline V gene lookup returns CDR1 MDHEN and CDR2 SYDVKM.

The genes are TRBV5-1 and TRBJ2-1; 9 positions match TRBD2. Looked up from germline, CDR1 is SGHRS and CDR2 is YFSETQ. V trimming: 0 bases; J trimming: 1 base; junction bases outside the gene matches: 11. The CDR3 has 19 amino acids. Written as DNA, the CDR3 is TGCGCCAGCAGCTTGGTCCCGTTTAGCGGGAGAAGATCCTACAATGAGCAGTTCTTC. Its protein is CASSLVPFSGRRSYNEQFF.